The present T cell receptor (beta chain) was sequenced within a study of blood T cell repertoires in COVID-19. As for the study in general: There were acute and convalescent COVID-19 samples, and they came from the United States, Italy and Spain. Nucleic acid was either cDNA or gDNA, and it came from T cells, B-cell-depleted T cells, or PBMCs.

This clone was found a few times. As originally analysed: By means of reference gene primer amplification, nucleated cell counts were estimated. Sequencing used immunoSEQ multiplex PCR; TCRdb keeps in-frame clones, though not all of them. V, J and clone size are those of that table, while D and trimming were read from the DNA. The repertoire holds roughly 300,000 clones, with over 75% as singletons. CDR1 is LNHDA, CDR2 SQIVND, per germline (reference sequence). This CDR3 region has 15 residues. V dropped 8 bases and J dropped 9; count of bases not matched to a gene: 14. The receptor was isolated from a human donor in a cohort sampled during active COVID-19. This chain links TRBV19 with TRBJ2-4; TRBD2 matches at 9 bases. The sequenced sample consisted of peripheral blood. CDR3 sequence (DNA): TGTGCCAGTTGCGGGACGCGGGGGGGCCGAGGCATTCAGTACTTC. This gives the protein CASCGTRGGRGIQYF.